The next 9 T cell receptor beta chains were all read from a single sample in a study of blood T cell repertoires in COVID-19 (dated by TCRdb to 2020 to 2022). The library came from the immunoSEQ multiplex PCR assay. TCRdb carries this immuneACCESS record with in-frame sequences only. Its versions omit some clonotypes, under half of them owing to an unresolved V gene in the studies checked, with the rest unexplained. This sample lists fewer than 250,000 clones; roughly 82% were detected once. The ten largest account for approximately 2% of the sample. The sample taken for sequencing was PBMCs or T cells enriched from blood (not recorded which). Receptors were obtained from a woman aged 50 to 60 who had recovered from COVID-19.

This rearrangement joins TRBV14 to TRBJ2-5, with 9 bases aligning to TRBD2. Germline CDR1 SGHDN, CDR2 FVKESK. J gave up 5 bases and V 0 bases, and 7 bases lay outside the gene matches. CDR3 size: 16 residues. The CDR3 sequence: CASSQDSGLALETQYF. CDR3 nucleotides: TGTGCCAGCAGCCAAGATTCGGGACTAGCCCTGGAGACCCAGTACTTC.

The V call is TRBV7-8, the J call TRBJ2-3; 11 nucleotides align to TRBD2. The CDR3 has 16 amino acids. The ends lost 4 bases at V and 2 bases at J; junction bases unmatched: 5. Germline-derived CDR1 and CDR2 are SGHVS and FQNEAQ. CDR3 protein: CASSYTSGGLTDTQYF. The CDR3 coding sequence is TGTGCCAGCAGCTACACTAGCGGGGGTCTCACAGATACGCAGTATTTT.

This chain joins TRBV3-1 (or the pseudogene TRBV3-2) and TRBJ1-4; 7 bases fit TRBD1. From germline, CDR1 is LGHDT and CDR2 YNNKEL (reference sequence). V lost 0 bases to trimming and J lost 7 bases; unmatched junction nucleotides: 14. The CDR3 consists of 18 residues. The CDR3 sequence: CASSQDFIGGRRGEKLFF. Here the CDR3 DNA reads TGTGCCAGCAGCCAAGATTTTATAGGGGGCCGGCGGGGTGAAAAACTGTTTTTT.

The V gene is TRBV7-8, the J gene TRBJ2-3; D is undetermined. Germline CDR1 is SGHVS and CDR2 is FQNEAQ. The V gene lost 5 bases and the J gene lost 1 base, with 10 bases spanning the gap. This CDR3 spans 14 amino acids. CDR3 in amino acids: CASSPARGTDTQYF. CDR3 DNA sequence: TGTGCCAGCAGCCCAGCCCGCGGCACAGATACGCAGTATTTT. Drawing the rest from reference TRBV7-8 and TRBJ2-3, the complete variable domain is GAGVSQSPRYKVAKRGQDVALRCDPISGHVSLFWYQQALGQGPEFLTYFQNEAQLDKSGLPSDRFFAERPEGSVSTLKIQRTQQEDSAVYLCASSPARGTDTQYFGPGTRLTVL.

The chain carries TRBV28 and TRBJ1-4, with D possibly being TRBD1 (5 bases). Germline V lookup: CDR1 MDHEN, CDR2 SYDVKM. The germline V and J ends were trimmed by 6 bases and 7 bases, with 15 bases remaining between them. The CDR3 runs 14 residues. The CDR3 loop reads CASRRQWALEKLFF. The CDR3 DNA reads TGTGCCAGCAGGAGACAGTGGGCTCTTGAAAAACTGTTTTTT.

This rearrangement joins TRBV29-1 to TRBJ2-1, with a possible D match to TRBD2 (5 bases). Per germline, CDR1 SQVTM and CDR2 ANQGSEA. The CDR3 sequence is 13 residues long. The V end was cut by 5 bases, the J end by 0 bases, with 8 bases between. The CDR3 bases are TGCAGCGTTATACGGGGCTCCTACAATGAGCAGTTCTTC. Translating gives CSVIRGSYNEQFF.

V is TRBV28 and J is TRBJ2-7; 8 bases are shared with TRBD2. The V and J ends lost 4 bases and 0 bases, in that order; junction bases with no gene match: 8. The CDR3 contains 16 residues. The germline V gene has CDR1 MDHEN and CDR2 SYDVKM. The CDR3 nucleotides are TGTGCCAGCAGTTCCCTTACTAGCGGAAGCTCCTACGAGCAGTACTTC. It codes for CASSSLTSGSSYEQYF.

This clone was recorded once. V and J are TRBV29-1 and TRBJ1-3; 7 bases agree with TRBD1. Germline lookup yields CDR1 SQVTM and CDR2 ANQGSEA. V was pared by 6 bases and J by 2 bases, with 4 bases of the junction left unmatched. This CDR3 spans 13 amino acids. CDR3 bases: TGCAGCGTCCTACAGGGGACTGGAAACACCATATATTTT. It translates to CSVLQGTGNTIYF.

CDR3 coding DNA: TGTGCCAGCAGCCCCTCTAGCGGGATTGGTGCGGAGACCCAGTACTTC. Its translation is CASSPSSGIGAETQYF. The genes are TRBV5-4 and TRBJ2-5; TRBD2 matches at 9 bases. Germline loops: CDR1 SGHNT, CDR2 YYREEE (reference sequence). The CDR3 consists of 16 residues. V trimming: 4 bases; J trimming: 5 bases; junction bases outside the gene matches: 12.